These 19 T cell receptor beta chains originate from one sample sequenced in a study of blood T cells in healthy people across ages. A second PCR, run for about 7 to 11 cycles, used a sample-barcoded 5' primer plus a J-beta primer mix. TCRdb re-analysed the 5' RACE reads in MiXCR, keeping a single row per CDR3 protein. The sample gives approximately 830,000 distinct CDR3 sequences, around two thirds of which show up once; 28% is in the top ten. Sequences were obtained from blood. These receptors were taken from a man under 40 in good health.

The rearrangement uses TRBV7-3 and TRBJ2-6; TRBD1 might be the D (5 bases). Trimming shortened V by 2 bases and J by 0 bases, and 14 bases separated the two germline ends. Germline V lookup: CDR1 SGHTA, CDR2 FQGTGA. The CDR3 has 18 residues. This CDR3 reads CASSLEVGPPSGANVLTF. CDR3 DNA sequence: TGTGCCAGCAGCTTAGAAGTGGGGCCCCCCTCTGGGGCCAACGTCCTGACTTTC.

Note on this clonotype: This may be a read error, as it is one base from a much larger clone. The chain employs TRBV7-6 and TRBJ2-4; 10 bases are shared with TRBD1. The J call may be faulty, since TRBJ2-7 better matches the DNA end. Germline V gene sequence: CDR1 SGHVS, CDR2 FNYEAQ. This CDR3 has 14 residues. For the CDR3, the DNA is TGTGCCAGCAGCGTGACAGGGGGCGGGGACGAGCAGTACTTC. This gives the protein CASSVTGGGDEQYF.

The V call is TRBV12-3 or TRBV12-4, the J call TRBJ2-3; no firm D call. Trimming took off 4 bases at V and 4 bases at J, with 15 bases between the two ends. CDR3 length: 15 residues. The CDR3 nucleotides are TGTGCCAGCAGTTCATCCTGTGCCGCCTCAGATACGCAGTATTTT. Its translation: CASSSSCAASDTQYF.

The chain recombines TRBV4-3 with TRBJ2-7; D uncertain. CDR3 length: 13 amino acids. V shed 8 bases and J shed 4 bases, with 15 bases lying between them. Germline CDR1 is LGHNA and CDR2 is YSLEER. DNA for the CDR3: TGCGCCAGCTCGCCGGGCATTTATTACGAGCAGTACTTC. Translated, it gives CASSPGIYYEQYF.

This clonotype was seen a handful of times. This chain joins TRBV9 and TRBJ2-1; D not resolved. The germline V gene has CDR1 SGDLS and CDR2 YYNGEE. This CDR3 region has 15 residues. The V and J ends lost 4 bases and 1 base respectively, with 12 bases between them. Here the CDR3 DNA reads TGTGCCAGCAGCCCTCAGACACAATCCTACAATGAGCAGTTCTTC. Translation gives CASSPQTQSYNEQFF.

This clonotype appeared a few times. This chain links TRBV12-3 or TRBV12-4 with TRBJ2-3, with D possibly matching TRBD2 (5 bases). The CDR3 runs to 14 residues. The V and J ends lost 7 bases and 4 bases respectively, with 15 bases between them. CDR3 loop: CASTPTLRADTQYF. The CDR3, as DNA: TGTGCCAGCACCCCTACCTTGCGGGCAGATACGCAGTATTTT.

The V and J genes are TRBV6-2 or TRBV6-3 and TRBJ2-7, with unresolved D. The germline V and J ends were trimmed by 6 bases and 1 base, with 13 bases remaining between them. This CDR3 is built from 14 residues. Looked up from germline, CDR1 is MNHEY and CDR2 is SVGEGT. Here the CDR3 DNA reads TGTGCCAGCAGGACCCTCTCCCAATCCTACGAGCAGTACTTC. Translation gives CASRTLSQSYEQYF.

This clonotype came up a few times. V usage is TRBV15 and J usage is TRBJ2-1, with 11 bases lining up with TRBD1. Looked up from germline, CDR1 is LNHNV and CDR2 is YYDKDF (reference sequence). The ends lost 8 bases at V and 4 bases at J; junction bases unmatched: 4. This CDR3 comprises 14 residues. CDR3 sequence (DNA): TGTGCCACCGGCGGGACAGGGGGATACAATGAGCAGTTCTTC. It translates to CATGGTGGYNEQFF.

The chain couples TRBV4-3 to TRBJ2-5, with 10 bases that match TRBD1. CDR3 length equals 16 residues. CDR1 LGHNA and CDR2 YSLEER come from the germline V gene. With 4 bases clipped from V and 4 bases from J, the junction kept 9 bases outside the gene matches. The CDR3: CASSPGGTGVLETQYF. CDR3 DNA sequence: TGCGCCAGCAGCCCAGGGGGGACAGGGGTGTTAGAGACCCAGTACTTC.

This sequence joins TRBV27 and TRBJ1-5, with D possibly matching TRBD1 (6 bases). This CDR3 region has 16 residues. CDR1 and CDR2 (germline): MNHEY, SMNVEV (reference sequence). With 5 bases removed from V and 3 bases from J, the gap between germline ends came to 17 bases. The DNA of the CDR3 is TGTGCCAGCAGTCAAACAGGGACGCGCGACAATCAGCCCCAGCATTTT. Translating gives CASSQTGTRDNQPQHF.

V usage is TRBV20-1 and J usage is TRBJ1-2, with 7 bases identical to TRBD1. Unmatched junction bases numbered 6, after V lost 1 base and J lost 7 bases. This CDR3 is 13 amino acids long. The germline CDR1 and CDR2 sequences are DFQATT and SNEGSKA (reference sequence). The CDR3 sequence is CSARVQGYAGYTF. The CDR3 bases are TGCAGTGCTAGAGTACAGGGGTACGCTGGCTACACCTTC.

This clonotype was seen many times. The CDR3 reads CASTLSGGTIQVGELFF. DNA for the CDR3: TGTGCCAGCACCCTATCGGGGGGGACCATCCAGGTCGGGGAGCTGTTTTTT. This chain connects TRBV7-2 to TRBJ2-2, with TRBD2 identical over 8 bases. The CDR3 extends over 17 amino acids. Germline V gene data show CDR1 as SGHTA and CDR2 as FQGNSA. V lost 7 bases to trimming and J lost 7 bases; unmatched junction nucleotides: 17.

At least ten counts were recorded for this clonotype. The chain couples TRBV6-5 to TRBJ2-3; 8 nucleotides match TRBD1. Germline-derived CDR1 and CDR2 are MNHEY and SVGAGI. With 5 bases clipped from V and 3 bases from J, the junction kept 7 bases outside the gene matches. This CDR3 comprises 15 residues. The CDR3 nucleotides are TGTGCCAGCAGTCGAGACAGGGGTGGGACAGATACGCAGTATTTT. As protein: CASSRDRGGTDTQYF.

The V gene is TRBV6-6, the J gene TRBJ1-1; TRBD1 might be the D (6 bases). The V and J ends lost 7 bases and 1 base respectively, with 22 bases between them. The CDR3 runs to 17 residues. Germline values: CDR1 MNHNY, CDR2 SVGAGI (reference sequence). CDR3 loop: CASIDRIYAAENTEAFF. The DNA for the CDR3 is TGTGCCAGCATCGACAGGATCTACGCCGCCGAGAACACTGAAGCTTTCTTT.

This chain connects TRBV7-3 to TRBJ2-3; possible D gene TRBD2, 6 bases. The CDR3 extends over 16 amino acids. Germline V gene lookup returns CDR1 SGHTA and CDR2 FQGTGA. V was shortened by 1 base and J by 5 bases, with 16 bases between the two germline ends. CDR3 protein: CASSLSAAGIGDTQYF. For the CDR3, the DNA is TGTGCCAGCAGCTTAAGCGCGGCGGGAATAGGAGATACGCAGTATTTT.

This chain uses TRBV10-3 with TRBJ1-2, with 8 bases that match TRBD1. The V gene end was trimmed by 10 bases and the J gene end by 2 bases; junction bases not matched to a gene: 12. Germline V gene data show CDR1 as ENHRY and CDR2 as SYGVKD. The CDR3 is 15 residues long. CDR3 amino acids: CATGDRGAGNYGYTF. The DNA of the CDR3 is TGTGCCACCGGCGACAGGGGAGCCGGGAACTATGGCTACACCTTC.

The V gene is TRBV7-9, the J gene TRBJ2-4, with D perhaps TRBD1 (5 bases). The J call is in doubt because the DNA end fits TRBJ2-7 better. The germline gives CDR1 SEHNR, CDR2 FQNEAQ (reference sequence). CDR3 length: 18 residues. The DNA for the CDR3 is TGTGCCAGCAGCCTCGGGCCCCCGGGCACCTGGGGCGCTTACGAGCAGTACTTC. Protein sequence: CASSLGPPGTWGAYEQYF.

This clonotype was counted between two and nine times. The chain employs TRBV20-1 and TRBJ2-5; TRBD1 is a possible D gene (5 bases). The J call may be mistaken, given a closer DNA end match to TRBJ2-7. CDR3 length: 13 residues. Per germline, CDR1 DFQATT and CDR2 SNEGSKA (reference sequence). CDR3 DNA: TGCAGTGCTCCGCCACAGGCCACCTACGAGCAGTACTTC. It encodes CSAPPQATYEQYF.

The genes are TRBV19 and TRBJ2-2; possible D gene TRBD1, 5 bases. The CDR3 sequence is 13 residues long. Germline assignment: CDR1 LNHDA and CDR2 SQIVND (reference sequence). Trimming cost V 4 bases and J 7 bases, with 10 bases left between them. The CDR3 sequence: CASSTQVIGELFF. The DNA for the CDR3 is TGTGCCAGTAGTACACAGGTGATCGGGGAGCTGTTTTTT. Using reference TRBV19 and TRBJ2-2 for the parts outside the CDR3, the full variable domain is DGGITQSPKYLFRKEGQNVTLSCEQNLNHDAMYWYRQDPGQGLRLIYYSQIVNDFQKGDIAEGYSVSREKKESFPLTVTSAQKNPTAFYLCASSTQVIGELFFGEGSRLTVL.